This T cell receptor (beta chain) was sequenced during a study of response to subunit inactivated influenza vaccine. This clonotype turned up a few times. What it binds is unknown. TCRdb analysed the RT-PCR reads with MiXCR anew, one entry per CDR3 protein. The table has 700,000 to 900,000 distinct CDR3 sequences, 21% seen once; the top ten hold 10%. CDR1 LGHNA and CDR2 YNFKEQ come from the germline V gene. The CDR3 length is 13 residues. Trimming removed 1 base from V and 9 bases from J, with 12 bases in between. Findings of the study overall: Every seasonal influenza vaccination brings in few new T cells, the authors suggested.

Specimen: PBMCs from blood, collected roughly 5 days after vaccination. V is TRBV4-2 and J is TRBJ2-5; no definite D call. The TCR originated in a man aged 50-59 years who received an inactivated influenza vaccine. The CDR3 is CASSQVTGGPQYF. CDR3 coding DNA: TGTGCCAGCAGCCAAGTCACTGGTGGGCCCCAGTACTTC.